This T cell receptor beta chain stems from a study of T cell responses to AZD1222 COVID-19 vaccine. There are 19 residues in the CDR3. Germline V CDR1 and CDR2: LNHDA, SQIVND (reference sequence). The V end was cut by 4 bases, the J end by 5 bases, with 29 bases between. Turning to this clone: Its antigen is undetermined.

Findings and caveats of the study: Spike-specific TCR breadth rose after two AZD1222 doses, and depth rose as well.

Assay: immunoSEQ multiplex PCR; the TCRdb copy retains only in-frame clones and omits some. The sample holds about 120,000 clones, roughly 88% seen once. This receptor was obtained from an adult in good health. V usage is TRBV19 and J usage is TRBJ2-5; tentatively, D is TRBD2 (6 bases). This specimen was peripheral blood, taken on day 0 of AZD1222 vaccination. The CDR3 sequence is CASSTLPNLAWGTGETQYF. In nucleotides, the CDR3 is TGTGCCAGTAGTACCCTTCCAAACCTAGCGTGGGGTACGGGGGAGACCCAGTACTTC.